Only a few counts were recorded for the clone carrying this T cell receptor beta chain. CDR1 and CDR2 from the germline V gene are MNHNS and SASEGT. V was pared by 2 bases and J by 5 bases, with 9 bases of the junction left unmatched. This CDR3 has 15 residues. The data stem from a study of shared clonotypes between healthy human individuals. Some clones are missing from TCRdb's copy, which holds only in-frame ones; the method was immunoSEQ multiplex PCR. The table lists 85,000 to 100,000 clones, 60% to 75% of them singletons. The authors combined CD45RO+ cells with CCR7-negative CD45RA+ TemRA cells as CD8 memory.

Sequenced: memory CD8+ T cells sorted from blood. As for subset: CD45RO+ cells pooled with CCR7-negative TemRA cells. This rearrangement joins TRBV6-1 to TRBJ2-7; the match to TRBD1 covers 7 bases. This TCR came from a man aged 25 to 40 in good health. CDR3 protein: CASSESTGTSDEQYF. The DNA of the CDR3 is TGTGCCAGCAGTGAATCGACAGGGACCTCTGACGAGCAGTACTTC.